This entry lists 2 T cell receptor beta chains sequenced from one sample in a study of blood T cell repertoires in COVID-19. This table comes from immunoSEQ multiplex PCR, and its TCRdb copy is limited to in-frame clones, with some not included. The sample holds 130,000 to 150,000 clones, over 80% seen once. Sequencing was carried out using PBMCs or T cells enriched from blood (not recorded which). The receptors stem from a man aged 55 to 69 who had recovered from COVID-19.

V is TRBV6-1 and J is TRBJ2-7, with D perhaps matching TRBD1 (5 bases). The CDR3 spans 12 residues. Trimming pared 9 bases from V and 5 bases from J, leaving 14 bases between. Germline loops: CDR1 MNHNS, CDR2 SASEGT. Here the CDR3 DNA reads TGTGCCAGACCAGGGTCCTACGACGAGCAGTACTTC. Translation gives CARPGSYDEQYF.

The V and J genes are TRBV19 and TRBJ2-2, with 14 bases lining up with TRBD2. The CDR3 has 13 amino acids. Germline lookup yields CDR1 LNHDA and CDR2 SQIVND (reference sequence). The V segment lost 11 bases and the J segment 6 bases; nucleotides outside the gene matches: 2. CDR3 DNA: TGTGCCTCGGGACTAGCGGGAGCCGGGGAGCTGTTTTTT. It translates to CASGLAGAGELFF.